The T cell receptor (beta chain) under discussion was sequenced for a study of beta chain features in type 1 diabetes. The CDR3 is made up of 13 amino acids. Losses at the gene ends were 6 bases for V and 4 bases for J; bases not matched to a gene: 5. In germline, CDR1 is LNHDA, CDR2 SQIVND (reference sequence). Sequencing targeted expressed TCRB transcripts, as all isolated RNA had been reverse transcribed. The protocol was immunoSEQ multiplex PCR, while the TCRdb copy is restricted to in-frame clones and leaves out a portion. The sample has 300,000 to 400,000 clones; approximately 10% are singletons. This clone appeared a few times.

The sequence was obtained from a woman in her twenties or thirties in good health. V is TRBV19 and J is TRBJ1-1, with 7 bases that match TRBD1. The sample consisted of naive CD4+ T cells from blood. CDR3 nucleotides: TGTGCCAGTAGCCGACAGGGACGCACTGAAGCTTTCTTT. Amino acid sequence: CASSRQGRTEAFF.